Each of the 20 T cell receptor beta chains below was sequenced from the same sample in a study of blood T cell repertoires in COVID-19. The method was immunoSEQ multiplex PCR; TCRdb's version includes in-frame clones alone and lacks a portion of them. Counted here are approximately 77,000 clones, around nine tenths occurring once; the ten biggest clones make up approximately 4.2%. Sequencing input: peripheral blood. The receptors derive from a man aged 50-59 years with active COVID-19.

The chain links TRBV11-3 to TRBJ2-2; 12 bases match TRBD1. Germline loops: CDR1 SGHNT, CDR2 YENEEA. V trimming: 3 bases; J trimming: 6 bases; junction bases outside the gene matches: 2. The length of the CDR3 is 15 residues. The CDR3 DNA is TGTGCCAGCAGCTTGGGACAGGGGGCGCCCGGGGAGCTGTTTTTT. Residues: CASSLGQGAPGELFF.

This chain links TRBV28 with TRBJ2-4; the D gene is possibly TRBD2 (6 bases). The V end was cut by 8 bases, the J end by 6 bases, with 17 bases between. CDR3 length: 14 amino acids. Per the germline V gene, CDR1 is MDHEN and CDR2 is SYDVKM. CDR3 bases: TGTGCCAGCGGGACGGGGACTTCCCCAAACATTCAGTACTTC. Residues: CASGTGTSPNIQYF.

CDR3 nucleotide sequence: TGTGCCAGCACTCTAAGAGGGCTGAACTATGGCTACACCTTC. The encoded protein is CASTLRGLNYGYTF. The chain combines TRBV2 with TRBJ1-2; D not resolved. This CDR3 is 14 amino acids long. Germline V gene lookup returns CDR1 SNHLY and CDR2 FYNNEI. V lost 7 bases, J lost 2 bases, and 14 bases lay in between.

The count of this clone is one. Written as DNA, the CDR3 is TGCGCCAGCAGCCCCCGACATTTGAGCTCCTACGAGCAGTACTTC. As protein: CASSPRHLSSYEQYF. V gene TRBV4-3 combines with J gene TRBJ2-7; the D is unclear. This CDR3 region has 15 residues. Trimming left V 4 bases short and J 0 bases short, with 13 bases between. Per germline, CDR1 LGHNA and CDR2 YSLEER.

The chain couples TRBV6-6 to TRBJ2-1; TRBD1 aligns across 7 bases. The trim removed 7 bases at V and 6 bases at J, leaving 3 bases unmatched. The CDR3 has 12 amino acids. From germline, CDR1 is MNHNY and CDR2 SVGAGI (reference sequence). The CDR3 protein is CASKRDSNEQFF. DNA of the CDR3: TGTGCCAGCAAAAGGGACAGCAATGAGCAGTTCTTC.

Only one count was recorded for this clone. The chain links TRBV6-5 to TRBJ2-5; D ambiguous. V lost 0 bases and J lost 4, with 9 bases in between. The CDR3 loop spans 14 amino acids. The germline gives CDR1 MNHEY, CDR2 SVGAGI. The CDR3 sequence is CASSYSERGETQYF. The DNA for the CDR3 is TGTGCCAGCAGTTACTCGGAAAGAGGAGAGACCCAGTACTTC.

This clone was recorded once. This rearrangement joins TRBV27 to TRBJ2-7; 10 bases map to TRBD2. Germline CDR1 and CDR2: MNHEY and SMNVEV (reference sequence). Unmatched junction bases numbered 2, after V lost 2 bases and J lost 1 base. The CDR3 is 15 amino acids. The CDR3 DNA follows: TGTGCCAGCAGTTTACAGCGGGGGGGGTCCTACGAGCAGTACTTC. It is translated as CASSLQRGGSYEQYF.

The chain employs TRBV7-9 and TRBJ1-2; D gene ambiguous. The length of the CDR3 is 13 residues. Germline CDR1 reads SEHNR; CDR2 reads FQNEAQ (reference sequence). V was pared by 5 bases and J by 5 bases, with 12 bases between. The CDR3 sequence is CASSPGEKYGYTF. DNA of the CDR3: TGTGCCAGCAGCCCCGGAGAAAAGTATGGCTACACCTTC.

The chain carries TRBV7-2 and TRBJ2-5, with 8 bases lining up with TRBD2. CDR1 and CDR2 from the germline V gene are SGHTA and FQGNSA. The length of the CDR3 is 14 residues. V lost 8 bases, J lost 0 bases, and 5 bases stayed unmatched. This chain's CDR3 is CASVRGGNQETQYF. CDR3 nucleotide sequence: TGTGCCAGCGTCCGGGGGGGGAACCAAGAGACCCAGTACTTC.

The genes are TRBV2 and TRBJ1-5, with no clear D. Per the germline V gene, CDR1 is SNHLY and CDR2 is FYNNEI. The V end lost 5 bases, the J end lost 0 bases, and 14 bases lay between the germline ends. This CDR3 spans 16 amino acids. The CDR3 nucleotides read TGTGCCAGCAGTCAGGAGGCGGAATATAGCAATCAGCCCCAGCATTTT. Protein product: CASSQEAEYSNQPQHF.

The sample holds one count of this clone. V and J are TRBV3-1 (or the pseudogene TRBV3-2) and TRBJ2-1, with D possibly TRBD1 on 7 matching bases. V shed 3 bases and J shed 8 bases, with 11 bases lying between them. Germline V CDR1 and CDR2: LGHDT, YNNKEL (reference sequence). The CDR3 spans 13 residues. The CDR3 DNA reads as TGTGCCAGCAGCCACCCAGGGGGGTATGAGCAGTTCTTC. Translated, it gives CASSHPGGYEQFF.

A remark on this clone: Other DNA sequences in the same sample also yield this CDR3. V is TRBV18 and J is TRBJ2-3; D gene uncertain. CDR1 and CDR2 (germline): KGHSH, LQKENI. The CDR3 spans 13 residues. V gave up 3 bases and J gave up 1 base, with 5 bases separating them. CDR3 residues: CASSPPGTDTQYF. The CDR3 DNA follows: TGTGCCAGCTCACCCCCTGGCACAGATACGCAGTATTTT.

This clone was seen just once. The rearrangement joins TRBV29-1 to TRBJ1-1; D call uncertain. This CDR3 has 13 amino acids. V lost 5 bases, J lost 7 bases, and 17 bases lay in between. From germline, CDR1 is SQVTM and CDR2 ANQGSEA. The CDR3 sequence is CSVTPSGRVEAFF. The CDR3 bases are TGCAGCGTTACGCCAAGCGGGCGCGTTGAAGCTTTCTTT.

This chain uses TRBV6-5 with TRBJ2-3; tentative D call: TRBD1 (6 bases). This CDR3 has 15 residues. V lost 2 bases and J 4 bases, leaving 13 bases between the germline ends. Germline V lookup: CDR1 MNHEY, CDR2 SVGAGI. The CDR3 sequence: CASSYTLTGPDTQYF. The DNA of the CDR3 is TGTGCCAGCAGTTACACTCTGACAGGCCCAGATACGCAGTATTTT.

The rearrangement links TRBV28 to TRBJ1-2; TRBD1 aligns across 11 bases. J gave up 4 bases and V 2 bases, and 3 bases lay outside the gene matches. Germline V gene lookup returns CDR1 MDHEN and CDR2 SYDVKM. This CDR3 spans 15 amino acids. CDR3 DNA: TGTGCCAGCAGTTTAGGGACAGGGGGAGTCTATGGCTACACCTTC. Its protein product is CASSLGTGGVYGYTF.

This chain links TRBV9 with TRBJ2-1; maybe TRBD1 (5 bases). The germline V gene has CDR1 SGDLS and CDR2 YYNGEE. V lost 3 bases and J 0 bases, leaving 10 bases between the germline ends. CDR3 length equals 15 residues. The CDR3 DNA sequence: TGTGCCAGCAGCGATCAGGGTAACTCCTACAATGAGCAGTTCTTC. It is translated as CASSDQGNSYNEQFF.

The rearrangement uses TRBV5-1 and TRBJ2-7, with TRBD1 matching 7 bases. The germline CDR1 and CDR2 sequences are SGHRS and YFSETQ. The CDR3 totals 13 residues. V dropped 2 bases and J dropped 2; count of bases not matched to a gene: 1. The DNA for the CDR3 is TGCGCCAGCAGCTTACAGGGGCCCTACGAGCAGTACTTC. Protein: CASSLQGPYEQYF.

V gene TRBV24-1 combines with J gene TRBJ2-3; D unclear. The V gene's germline CDR1 is KGHDR and CDR2 SFDVKD. The CDR3 sequence is 15 residues long. Trimming removed 1 base from V and 1 base from J, with 8 bases in between. CDR3 nucleotides: TGTGCCACCAGTGATTTTGAAAGCGGCACAGATACGCAGTATTTT. Protein product: CATSDFESGTDTQYF.

The chain links TRBV7-3 to TRBJ1-4; 7 positions agree with TRBD1. This CDR3 is 19 amino acids long. The V gene end was trimmed by 5 bases and the J gene end by 7 bases; junction bases not matched to a gene: 22. CDR1 SGHTA and CDR2 FQGTGA come from the germline V gene. CDR3 region: CASSPSGLGQSHRTEKLFF. The CDR3 DNA reads as TGTGCCAGCAGCCCCAGCGGGCTGGGACAGTCTCATAGGACTGAAAAACTGTTTTTT.

This chain connects TRBV2 to TRBJ1-5; 7 bases are shared with TRBD1. CDR3 length equals 16 residues. With 4 bases clipped from V and 2 bases from J, the junction kept 8 bases outside the gene matches. Germline V gene sequence: CDR1 SNHLY, CDR2 FYNNEI. The CDR3 nucleotides are TGTGCCAGCAGTGGGAGGGGGCTGGAGGGCAATCAGCCCCAGCATTTT. Translation gives CASSGRGLEGNQPQHF.